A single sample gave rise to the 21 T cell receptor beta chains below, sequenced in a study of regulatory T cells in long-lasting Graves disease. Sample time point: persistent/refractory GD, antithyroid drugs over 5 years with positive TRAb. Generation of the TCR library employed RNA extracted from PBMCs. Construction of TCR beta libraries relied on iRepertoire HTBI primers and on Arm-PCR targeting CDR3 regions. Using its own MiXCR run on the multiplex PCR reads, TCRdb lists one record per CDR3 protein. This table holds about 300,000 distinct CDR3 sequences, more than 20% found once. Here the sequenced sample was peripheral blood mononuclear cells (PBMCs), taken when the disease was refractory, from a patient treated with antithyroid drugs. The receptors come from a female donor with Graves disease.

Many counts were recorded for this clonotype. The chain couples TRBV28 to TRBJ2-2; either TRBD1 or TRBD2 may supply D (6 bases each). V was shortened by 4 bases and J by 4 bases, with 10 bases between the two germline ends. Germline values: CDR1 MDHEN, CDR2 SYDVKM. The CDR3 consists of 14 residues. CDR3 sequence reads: CASSWGASTGELFF. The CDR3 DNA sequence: TGTGCCAGCAGTTGGGGGGCGAGCACCGGGGAGCTGTTTTTT.

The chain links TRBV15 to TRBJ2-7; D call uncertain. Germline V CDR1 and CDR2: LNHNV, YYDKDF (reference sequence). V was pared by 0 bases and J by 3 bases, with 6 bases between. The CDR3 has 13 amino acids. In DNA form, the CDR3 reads TGTGCCACCAGCAGAGAGGTTGGCTACGAGCAGTACTTC. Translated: CATSREVGYEQYF. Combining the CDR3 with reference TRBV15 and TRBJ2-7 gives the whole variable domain DAMVIQNPRYQVTQFGKPVTLSCSQTLNHNVMYWYQQKSSQAPKLLFHYYDKDFNNEADTPDNFQSRRPNTSFCFLDIRSPGLGDTAMYLCATSREVGYEQYFGPGTRLTVT.

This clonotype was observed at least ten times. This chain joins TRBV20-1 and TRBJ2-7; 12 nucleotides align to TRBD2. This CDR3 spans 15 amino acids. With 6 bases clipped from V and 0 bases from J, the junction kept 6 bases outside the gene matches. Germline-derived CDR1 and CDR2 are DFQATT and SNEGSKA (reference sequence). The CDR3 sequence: CSADKTSGSSYEQYF. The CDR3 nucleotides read TGCAGTGCGGACAAGACTAGCGGGAGCTCCTACGAGCAGTACTTC.

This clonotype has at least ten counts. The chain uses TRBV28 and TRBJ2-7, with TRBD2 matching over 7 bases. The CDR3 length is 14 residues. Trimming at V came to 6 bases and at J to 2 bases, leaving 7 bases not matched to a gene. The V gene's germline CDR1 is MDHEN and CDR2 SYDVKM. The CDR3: CASRTGLSTYEQYF. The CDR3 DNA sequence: TGTGCCAGCAGAACGGGACTATCGACCTACGAGCAGTACTTC.

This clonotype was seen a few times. The CDR3 loop is CASSLAGLTYNEQFF. The CDR3 bases are TGTGCCAGCAGCTTAGCTGGACTGACCTACAATGAGCAGTTCTTC. The rearrangement links TRBV7-9 to TRBJ2-1, with a tentative D call TRBD2 (5 bases). Germline V gene data show CDR1 as SEHNR and CDR2 as FQNEAQ (reference sequence). Trimming pared 0 bases from V and 2 bases from J, leaving 8 bases between. The length of the CDR3 is 15 residues.

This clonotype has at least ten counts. The CDR3: CASSLWGGYEQYF. CDR3 DNA: TGTGCCAGCAGCTTATGGGGCGGCTACGAGCAGTACTTC. V is TRBV7-9 and J is TRBJ2-7; perhaps TRBD1 as D (5 bases). The V end was cut by 2 bases, the J end by 3 bases, with 8 bases between. This CDR3 is 13 amino acids long. CDR1 and CDR2 (germline): SEHNR, FQNEAQ (reference sequence).

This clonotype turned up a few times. The DNA of the CDR3 is TGTGCCAGCAGCTTAGGTCCTATAATGACAGGCGTCGGGGAGCTGTTTTTT. Protein product: CASSLGPIMTGVGELFF. The chain recombines TRBV11-2 with TRBJ2-2; a weak D match, TRBD1 (6 bases). V lost 1 base to trimming and J lost 7 bases, with 19 bases between them. The CDR3 loop spans 17 amino acids. Germline loops: CDR1 SGHAT, CDR2 FQNNGV.

For the CDR3, the DNA is TGCAGCGTTGAAGATTACGGCGGAGGCTCCTACGAGCAGTTCTTC. It codes for CSVEDYGGGSYEQFF. J is TRBJ2-1 and V is TRBV29-1, with D possibly being TRBD2 (5 bases). This CDR3 contains 15 residues. Germline V gene lookup returns CDR1 SQVTM and CDR2 ANQGSEA. Trimming took off 0 bases at V and 10 bases at J, with 19 bases between the two ends.

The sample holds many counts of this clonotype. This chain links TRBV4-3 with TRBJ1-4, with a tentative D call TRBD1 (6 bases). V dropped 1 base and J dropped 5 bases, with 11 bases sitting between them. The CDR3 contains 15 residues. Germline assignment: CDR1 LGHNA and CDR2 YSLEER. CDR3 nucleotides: TGCGCCAGCAGCCAAGTAGGGGGAACCAATGAAAAACTGTTTTTT. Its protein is CASSQVGGTNEKLFF.

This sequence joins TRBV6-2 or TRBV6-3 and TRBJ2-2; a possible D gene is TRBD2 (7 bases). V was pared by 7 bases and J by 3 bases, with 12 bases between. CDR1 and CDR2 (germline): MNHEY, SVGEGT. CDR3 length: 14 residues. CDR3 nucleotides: TGTGCCAGCAAGAGAGGGGGGGACACCGGGGAGCTGTTTTTT. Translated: CASKRGGDTGELFF.

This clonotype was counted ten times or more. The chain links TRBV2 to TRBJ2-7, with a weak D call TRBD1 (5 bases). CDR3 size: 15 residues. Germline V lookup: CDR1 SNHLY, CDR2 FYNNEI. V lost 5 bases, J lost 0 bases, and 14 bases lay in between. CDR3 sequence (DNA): TGTGCCAGCAGTTGGATGAAGGGGCTCTCCTACGAGCAGTACTTC. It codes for CASSWMKGLSYEQYF.

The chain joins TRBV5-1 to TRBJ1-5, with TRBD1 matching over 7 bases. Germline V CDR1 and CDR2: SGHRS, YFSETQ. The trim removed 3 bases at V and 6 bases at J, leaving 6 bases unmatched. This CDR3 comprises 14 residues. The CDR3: CASSSTGEGQPQHF. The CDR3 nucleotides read TGCGCCAGCAGCTCCACAGGGGAGGGTCAGCCCCAGCATTTT.

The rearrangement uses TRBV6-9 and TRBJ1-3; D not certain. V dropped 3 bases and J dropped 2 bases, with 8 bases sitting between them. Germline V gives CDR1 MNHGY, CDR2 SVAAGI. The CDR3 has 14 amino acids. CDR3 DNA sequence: TGTGCCAGCAGTTACGATCGCCCTGGAAACACCATATATTTT. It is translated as CASSYDRPGNTIYF.

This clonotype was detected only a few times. The CDR3 loop is CASSLGGGIKPQHF. CDR3 bases: TGTGCCAGCAGTTTAGGGGGGGGGATCAAGCCCCAGCATTTT. The chain is built from TRBV28 and TRBJ1-5; the D gene is possibly TRBD1 (5 bases). CDR3 length equals 14 residues. V lost 2 bases and J lost 8, with 13 bases in between. Germline V CDR1 and CDR2: MDHEN, SYDVKM.

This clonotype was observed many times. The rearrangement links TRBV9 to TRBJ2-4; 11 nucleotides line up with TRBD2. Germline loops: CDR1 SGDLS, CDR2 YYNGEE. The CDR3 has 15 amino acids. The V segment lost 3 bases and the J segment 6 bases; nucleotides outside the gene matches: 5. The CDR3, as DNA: TGTGCCAGCAGCGGTGGGACTAGCGGTGGAAACATTCAGTACTTC. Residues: CASSGGTSGGNIQYF. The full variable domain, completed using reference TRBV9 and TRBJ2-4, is DSGVTQTPKHLITATGQRVTLRCSPRSGDLSVYWYQQSLDQGLQFLIQYYNGEERAKGNILERFSAQQFPDLHSELNLSSLELGDSALYFCASSGGTSGGNIQYFGAGTRLSVL.

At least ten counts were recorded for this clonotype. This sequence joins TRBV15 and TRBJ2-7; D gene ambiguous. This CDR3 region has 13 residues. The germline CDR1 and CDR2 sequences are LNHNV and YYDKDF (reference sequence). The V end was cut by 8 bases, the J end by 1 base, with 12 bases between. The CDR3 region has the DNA TGTGCCACCGGTCGGGCAGGATCCTACGAGCAGTACTTC. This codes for CATGRAGSYEQYF.

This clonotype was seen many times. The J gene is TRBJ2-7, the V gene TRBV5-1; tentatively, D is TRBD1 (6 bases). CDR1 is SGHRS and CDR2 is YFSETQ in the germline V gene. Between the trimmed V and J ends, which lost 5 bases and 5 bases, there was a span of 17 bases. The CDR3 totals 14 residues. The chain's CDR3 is CASRDTGSGDEQYF. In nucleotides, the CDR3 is TGCGCCAGCAGAGATACAGGGAGTGGGGACGAGCAGTACTTC.

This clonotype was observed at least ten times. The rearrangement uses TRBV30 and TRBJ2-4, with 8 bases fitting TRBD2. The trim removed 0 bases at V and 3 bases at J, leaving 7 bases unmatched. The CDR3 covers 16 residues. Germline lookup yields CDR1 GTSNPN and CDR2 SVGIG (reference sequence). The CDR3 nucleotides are TGTGCCTGGAGTGTACCCATCACTAGCGGCAAAAACATTCAGTACTTC. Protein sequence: CAWSVPITSGKNIQYF.

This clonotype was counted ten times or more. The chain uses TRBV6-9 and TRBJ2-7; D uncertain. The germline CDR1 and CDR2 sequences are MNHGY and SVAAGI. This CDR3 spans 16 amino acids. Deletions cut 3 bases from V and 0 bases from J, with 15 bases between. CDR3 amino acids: CASSYLGVSSSYEQYF. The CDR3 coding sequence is TGTGCCAGCAGTTACCTTGGGGTCAGTAGCTCCTACGAGCAGTACTTC.

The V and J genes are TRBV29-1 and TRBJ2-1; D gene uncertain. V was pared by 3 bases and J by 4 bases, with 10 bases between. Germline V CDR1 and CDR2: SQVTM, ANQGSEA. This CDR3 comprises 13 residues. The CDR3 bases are TGCAGCGTTGAGTCCAGTTTATACAATGAGCAGTTCTTC. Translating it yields CSVESSLYNEQFF.

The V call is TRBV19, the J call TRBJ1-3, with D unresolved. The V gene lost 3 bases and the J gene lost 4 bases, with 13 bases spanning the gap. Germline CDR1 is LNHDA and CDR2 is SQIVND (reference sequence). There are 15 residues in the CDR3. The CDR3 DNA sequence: TGTGCCAGTAGTATGCCCGGGCTGGGAGGAAACACCATATATTTT. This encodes CASSMPGLGGNTIYF.